The sequence of this T cell receptor (beta chain) was determined in a study of T cells in Graves' hyperthyroidism and ophthalmopathy. Graves' hyperthyroidism without ophthalmopathy progression within 18 months was termed stable. This clonotype turned up a few times. Germline CDR1 and CDR2: MNHNS and SASEGT. The V gene lost 2 bases and the J gene lost 2 bases, with 7 bases spanning the gap. CDR3 length equals 14 residues. Researchers took RNA transcripts and amplified the TCR beta CDR3 regions from them. HTBI primers were the set used in a first-round RT-PCR of the TCR CDR3. Using its own MiXCR run on the multiplex PCR reads, TCRdb lists one record per CDR3 protein. The sample holds approximately 710,000 distinct CDR3 sequences, around a sixth seen once.

Material: blood. The rearrangement uses TRBV6-1 and TRBJ1-5; D uncertain. The sequence was obtained from a man aged 50 to 59 with Graves' hyperthyroidism. CDR3: CASSEFSGNQPQHF. The CDR3 DNA reads as TGTGCCAGCAGTGAATTTTCGGGCAATCAGCCCCAGCATTTT.